The source of this T cell receptor beta chain is a study of T cell repertoires in cytomegalovirus infection. For the study at large: Epitope selection comprised recently identified HLA-C-restricted CMV epitopes and well-studied HLA-B-restricted CMV epitopes. Indications of both CMV infection and matching HLA type were provided by public TCR beta signatures. Study-level points and caveats: The ex vivo response was dominated by HLA-C-restricted CMV-specific TCR beta clonotypes. Cumulative public TCR beta family frequency identified CMV carriers with the relevant HLA.

In this sample, this clonotype turned up many times. The antigen remains undetermined. One entry per CDR3 protein, called by TCRdb with MiXCR from the reads. The sample has roughly 570,000 distinct CDR3 sequences; almost 40% are singletons. Sequencing was performed on cultured PBMCs, taken from culture after CMV antigen stimulation. This sequence originates from a human donor in good health (CMV status not recorded). Some clones in this sample may be carry-over from other donors' samples.

The CDR3 DNA follows: TGTGCCAGCAGCTTATCCAAGAAGGCTGAAGCTTTCTTT. This translates into CASSLSKKAEAFF. The V gene is TRBV7-9, the J gene TRBJ1-1; D is ambiguous. V lost 2 bases, J lost 6 bases, and 10 bases lay in between. Germline lookup yields CDR1 SEHNR and CDR2 FQNEAQ (reference sequence). This CDR3 has 13 amino acids.